Each of the 5 T cell receptor beta chains below was sequenced from the same sample in a study of cytomegalovirus exposure and HLA in healthy donors. Using immunoSEQ multiplex PCR, the repertoire was profiled, and TCRdb retains in-frame clones only, with some absent. Here the sample spans 200,000 or so clones, approximately 87% being singletons. What was sequenced was PBMCs. The source is a woman under 30 in good health and CMV-seronegative.

This clone was observed a single time. The chain recombines TRBV27 with TRBJ1-2, with D perhaps matching TRBD1 (5 bases). In germline, CDR1 is MNHEY, CDR2 SMNVEV (reference sequence). The CDR3 has 14 amino acids. The V end was cut by 0 bases, the J end by 4 bases, with 9 bases between. CDR3 protein: CASSLSGTFYGYTF. The CDR3 DNA reads as TGTGCCAGCAGTTTATCGGGGACCTTCTATGGCTACACCTTC.

Notes on this clone: The sample has other DNA sequences that encode this CDR3 too. The V gene is TRBV5-1, the J gene TRBJ2-7; maybe TRBD2 (6 bases). Germline assignment: CDR1 SGHRS and CDR2 YFSETQ. Trimming removed 0 bases from V and 1 base from J, with 8 bases in between. The CDR3 spans 14 residues. CDR3 sequence reads: CASSLAGGSYEQYF. CDR3 in DNA: TGCGCCAGCAGCTTGGCCGGAGGGTCCTACGAGCAGTACTTC.

This clone turned up a few times. The chain has TRBV25-1 and TRBJ1-6; a possible D gene is TRBD1 (6 bases). The length of the CDR3 is 15 residues. Trimming pared 7 bases from V and 7 bases from J, leaving 17 bases between. Germline V lookup: CDR1 MGHDK, CDR2 SYGVNS. The CDR3 region has the DNA TGTGCCAGCACTCACGGGGGGCTGGGGAATTCACCCCTCCACTTT. This gives the protein CASTHGGLGNSPLHF. The full variable domain, rest sourced from reference TRBV25-1 and TRBJ1-6, is EADIYQTPRYLVIGTGKKITLECSQTMGHDKMYWYQQDPGMELHLIHYSYGVNSTEKGDLSSESTVSRIRTEHFPLTLESARPSHTSQYLCASTHGGLGNSPLHFGNGTRLTVT.

This clone was recorded a few times. The chain couples TRBV29-1 to TRBJ2-3; D perhaps matches TRBD2 (7 bases). The CDR3 runs 16 residues. V lost 5 bases to trimming and J lost 0 bases, with 18 bases between them. Germline lookup yields CDR1 SQVTM and CDR2 ANQGSEA. This CDR3 is CSVRGGTPTSTDTQYF. The CDR3 DNA reads TGCAGCGTTAGGGGGGGGACCCCGACAAGCACAGATACGCAGTATTTT.

The chain couples TRBV19 to TRBJ1-2; D perhaps matches TRBD1 (6 bases). Trimming left V 8 bases short and J 6 bases short, with 19 bases between. The CDR3 loop spans 14 amino acids. CDR1 is LNHDA, CDR2 SQIVND, per germline (reference sequence). CDR3 coding DNA: TGTGCCAGTCAGAACCTCTTGGACAGAGATGGCTACACCTTC. Protein product: CASQNLLDRDGYTF. The full variable domain, its missing parts supplied by reference TRBV19 and TRBJ1-2, is DGGITQSPKYLFRKEGQNVTLSCEQNLNHDAMYWYRQDPGQGLRLIYYSQIVNDFQKGDIAEGYSVSREKKESFPLTVTSAQKNPTAFYLCASQNLLDRDGYTFGSGTRLTVV.